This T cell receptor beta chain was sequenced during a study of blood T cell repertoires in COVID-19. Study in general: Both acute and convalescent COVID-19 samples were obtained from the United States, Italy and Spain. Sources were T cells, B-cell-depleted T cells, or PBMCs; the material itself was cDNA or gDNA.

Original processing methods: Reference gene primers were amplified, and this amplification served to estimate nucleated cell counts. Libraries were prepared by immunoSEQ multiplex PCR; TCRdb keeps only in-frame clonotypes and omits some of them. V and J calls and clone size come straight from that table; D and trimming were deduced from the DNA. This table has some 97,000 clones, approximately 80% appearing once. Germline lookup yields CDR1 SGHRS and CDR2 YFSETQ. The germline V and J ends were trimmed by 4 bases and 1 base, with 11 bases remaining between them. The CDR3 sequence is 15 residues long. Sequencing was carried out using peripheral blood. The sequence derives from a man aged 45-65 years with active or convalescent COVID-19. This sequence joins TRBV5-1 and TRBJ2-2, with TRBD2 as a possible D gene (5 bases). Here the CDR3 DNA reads TGCGCCAGCAGCCTCCAGGCGGGGAACACCGGGGAGCTGTTTTTT. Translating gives CASSLQAGNTGELFF.